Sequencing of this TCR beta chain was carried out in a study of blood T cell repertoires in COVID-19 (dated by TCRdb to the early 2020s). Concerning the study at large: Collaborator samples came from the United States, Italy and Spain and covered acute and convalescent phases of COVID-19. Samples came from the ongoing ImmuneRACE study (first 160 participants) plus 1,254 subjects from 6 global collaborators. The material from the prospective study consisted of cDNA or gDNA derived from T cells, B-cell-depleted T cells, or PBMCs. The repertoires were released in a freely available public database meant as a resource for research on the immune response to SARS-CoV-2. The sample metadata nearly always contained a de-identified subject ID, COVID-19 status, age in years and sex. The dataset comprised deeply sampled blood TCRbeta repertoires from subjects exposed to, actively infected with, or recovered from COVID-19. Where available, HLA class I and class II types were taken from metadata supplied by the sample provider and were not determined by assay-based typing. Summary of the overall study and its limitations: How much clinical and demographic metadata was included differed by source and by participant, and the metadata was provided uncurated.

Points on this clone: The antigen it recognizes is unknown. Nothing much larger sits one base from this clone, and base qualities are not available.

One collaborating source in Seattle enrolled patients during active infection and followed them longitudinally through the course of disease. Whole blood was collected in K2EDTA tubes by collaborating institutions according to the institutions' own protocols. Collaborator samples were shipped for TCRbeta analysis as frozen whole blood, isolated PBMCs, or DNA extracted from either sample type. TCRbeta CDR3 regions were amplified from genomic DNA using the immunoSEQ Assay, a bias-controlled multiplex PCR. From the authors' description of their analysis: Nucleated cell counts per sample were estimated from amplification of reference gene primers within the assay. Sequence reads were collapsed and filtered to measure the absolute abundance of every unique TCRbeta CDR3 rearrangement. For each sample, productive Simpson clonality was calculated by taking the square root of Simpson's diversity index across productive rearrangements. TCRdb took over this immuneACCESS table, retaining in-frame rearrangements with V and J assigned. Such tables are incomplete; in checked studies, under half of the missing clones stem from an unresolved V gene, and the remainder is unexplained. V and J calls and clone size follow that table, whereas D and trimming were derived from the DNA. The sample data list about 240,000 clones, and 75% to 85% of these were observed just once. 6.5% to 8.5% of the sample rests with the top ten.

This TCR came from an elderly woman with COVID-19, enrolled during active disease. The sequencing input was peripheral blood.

The DNA sequence is given as TGTGCCAGCAGCCCCCGGGACAGGGAGTACAATGAGCAGTTCTTC. Its protein reads: CASSPRDREYNEQFF. The V gene is TRBV7-9 and the J gene is TRBJ2-1; 9 central bases correspond to TRBD1. From V the trimming removes 5 bases and from J it removes 4 bases, while the gene matches leave 6 bases of the junction unaccounted for. The germline V gene (reference sequence) provides CDR1 SEHNR and CDR2 FQNEAQ. From cysteine to phenylalanine, the CDR3 is 15 amino acids long. CDR3 DNA is the only sequence kept; it has 45 bases, read in frame from the first base. When the CDR3 is completed using the reference TRBV7-9 and TRBJ2-1 genes on either side, the full variable domain is DTGVSQNPRHKITKRGQNVTFRCDPISEHNRLYWYRQTLGQGPEFLTYFQNEAQLEKSRLLSDRFSAERPKGSFSTLEIQRTEQGDSAMYLCASSPRDREYNEQFFGPGTRLTVL.